This TCR beta chain emerged from a study of identical twins. Study-level results: Sequences that were out-of-frame, alpha and twin-shared displayed an excess of low generation probability. The models systematically underestimated how much out-of-frame TCR alpha was shared in monozygotic twins.

This clonotype was seen a few times. Its antigen is currently unknown. CDR1 is SNHLY, CDR2 FYNNEI, per germline. This CDR3 spans 14 amino acids. V was cut by 4 bases and J by 5 bases, with 12 bases left in between. A template switching step contributed a universal primer site, while unique molecular identifiers were present in the cDNA. TCRdb called the 5' RACE reads again in MiXCR, with one record for every CDR3 protein. The sample has 650,000 to 800,000 distinct CDR3 sequences; roughly 8% are singletons. These same records also appear under a second study, on yellow fever vaccine responses in identical twins. That source reports: Convergence reportedly seemed to mark part of the twins' vaccine T cell response, with personalization marking the rest.

The sample taken for sequencing was PBMCs. The TCR originated in a woman between 18 and 30 years old in good health. This chain connects TRBV2 to TRBJ1-5; the D is unclear. CDR3 sequence (DNA): TGTGCCAGCAGTGTAAAAGGGAGGTATCAGCCCCAGCATTTT. Translated: CASSVKGRYQPQHF. The full variable domain, its missing parts supplied by reference TRBV2 and TRBJ1-5, is EPEVTQTPSHQVTQMGQEVILRCVPISNHLYFYWYRQILGQKVEFLVSFYNNEISEKSEIFDDQFSVERPDGSNFTLKIRSTKLEDSAMYFCASSVKGRYQPQHFGDGTRLSIL.